Below are 5 T cell receptor beta chains sequenced from a single sample in a study of cytomegalovirus exposure and HLA in healthy donors. Primers included in the PCR were 60 Vbeta and 13 Jbeta primers. Produced via immunoSEQ multiplex PCR; TCRdb's table is partial and in-frame only. The sample holds 65,000 to 90,000 clones; approximately 82% are singletons and the top ten take 1.9%. Sequencing was performed on PBMCs. All receptors derive from a man between 18 and 29 years old in good health and CMV-seronegative.

CDR3 in DNA: TGTGCCAGCAGTGAGGAGGGGGCCTTCTTT. Encoded protein: CASSEEGAFF. V is TRBV6-1 and J is TRBJ1-1, with 7 nucleotides matching TRBD1. Germline lookup yields CDR1 MNHNS and CDR2 SASEGT. J lost 14 bases, V lost 3 bases, and 3 bases had no gene match. The CDR3 covers 10 residues.

The chain employs TRBV27 and TRBJ1-1; D perhaps matches TRBD1 (6 bases). Germline loops: CDR1 MNHEY, CDR2 SMNVEV (reference sequence). The CDR3 has 14 residues. Trimming removed 5 bases at V and 0 bases at J, with 10 bases between. The CDR3 DNA is TGTGCCAGCAGTACCGACAGGATGAACACTGAAGCTTTCTTT. Its protein is CASSTDRMNTEAFF.

On this clone itself: The same CDR3 can be traced to other DNA sequences in this sample. This chain joins TRBV6-5 and TRBJ1-6, with D tentatively TRBD1 (6 bases). The V gene lost 7 bases and the J gene lost 9 bases, with 10 bases spanning the gap. Germline V lookup: CDR1 MNHEY, CDR2 SVGAGI. This CDR3 has 12 residues. The CDR3 sequence: CASNREGSPLHF. CDR3 DNA: TGTGCCAGCAACAGGGAGGGTTCACCCCTCCACTTT.

The chain has TRBV4-2 and TRBJ2-5; D is possibly TRBD1 (6 bases). V lost 0 bases and J 5 bases, leaving 16 bases between the germline ends. Germline loops: CDR1 LGHNA, CDR2 YNFKEQ. The CDR3 is made up of 16 amino acids. The CDR3, as DNA: TGTGCCAGCAGCCAAGAAGATCAGGGGCTGGGTGAGACCCAGTACTTC. Amino acid sequence: CASSQEDQGLGETQYF.

This chain uses TRBV6-4 with TRBJ2-2; TRBD1 aligns across 8 bases. V lost 0 bases and J lost 6; bases outside the gene matches: 3. The CDR3 is 15 amino acids. CDR1 is MRHNA and CDR2 is SNTAGT in the germline V gene. CDR3 sequence (DNA): TGTGCCAGCAGTGACTCGTACAGGGGGGCCGGGGAGCTGTTTTTT. Protein product: CASSDSYRGAGELFF.